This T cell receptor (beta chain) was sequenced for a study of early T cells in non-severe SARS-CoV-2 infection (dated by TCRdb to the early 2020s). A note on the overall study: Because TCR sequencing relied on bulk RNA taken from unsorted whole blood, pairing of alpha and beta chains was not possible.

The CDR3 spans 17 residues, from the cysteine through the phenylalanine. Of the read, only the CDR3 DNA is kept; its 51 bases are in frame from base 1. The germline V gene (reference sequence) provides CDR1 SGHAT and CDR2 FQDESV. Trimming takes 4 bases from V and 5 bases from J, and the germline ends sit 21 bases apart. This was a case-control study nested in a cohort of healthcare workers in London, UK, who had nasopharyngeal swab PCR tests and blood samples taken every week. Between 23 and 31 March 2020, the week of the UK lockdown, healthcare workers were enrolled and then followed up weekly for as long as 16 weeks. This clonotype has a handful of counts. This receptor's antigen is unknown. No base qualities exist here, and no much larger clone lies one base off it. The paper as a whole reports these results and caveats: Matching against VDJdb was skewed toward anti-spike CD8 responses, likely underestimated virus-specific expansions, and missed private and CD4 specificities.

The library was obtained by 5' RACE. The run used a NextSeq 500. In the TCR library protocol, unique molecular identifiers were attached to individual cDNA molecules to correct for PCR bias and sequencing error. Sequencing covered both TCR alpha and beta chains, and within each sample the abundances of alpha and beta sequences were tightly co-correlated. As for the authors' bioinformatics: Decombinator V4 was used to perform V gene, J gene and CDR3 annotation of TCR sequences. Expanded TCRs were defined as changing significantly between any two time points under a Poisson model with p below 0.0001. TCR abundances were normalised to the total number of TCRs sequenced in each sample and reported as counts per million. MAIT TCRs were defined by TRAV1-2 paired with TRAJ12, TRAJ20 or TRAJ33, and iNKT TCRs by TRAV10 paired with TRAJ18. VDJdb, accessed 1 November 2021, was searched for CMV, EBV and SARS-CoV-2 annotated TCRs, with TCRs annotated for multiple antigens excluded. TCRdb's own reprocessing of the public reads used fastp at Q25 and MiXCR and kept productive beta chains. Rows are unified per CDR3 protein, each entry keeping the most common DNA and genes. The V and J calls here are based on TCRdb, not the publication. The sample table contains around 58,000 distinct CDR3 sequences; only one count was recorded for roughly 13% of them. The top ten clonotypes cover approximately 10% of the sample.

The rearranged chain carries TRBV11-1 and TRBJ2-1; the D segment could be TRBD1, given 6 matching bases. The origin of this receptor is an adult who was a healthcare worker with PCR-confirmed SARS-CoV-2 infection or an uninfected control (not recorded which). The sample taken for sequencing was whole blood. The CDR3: CASSSPTDRALDNEQFF. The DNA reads TGTGCCAGCAGCTCGCCGACGGACAGAGCTCTCGACAATGAGCAGTTCTTC.